The clone carrying this TCR beta chain counts as medium-sized (0.01 to 0.1%) by frequency. Antigen: not known. These data are taken from a study of T cell clusters in autoimmune cytopenias. General study results and limits: Exclusive TRB clusters were about 2.8-fold more numerous in healthy donors than in active autoimmune hepatitis.

Multiplex touch-down PCR amplified TRB using TRB-A and TRB-B pools in one tube. TCRdb reprocessed the multiplex PCR reads, keeping one entry per CDR3 protein, no DNA. This listing includes around 7,000 distinct CDR3 sequences. CDR1 and CDR2 from the germline V gene are DFQATT and SNEGSKA (reference sequence). There are 12 residues in the CDR3. About 39,000 genome equivalents of blood DNA were amplified for TRB. This clonotype was sampled from a human donor with an autoimmune cytopenia or autoimmune hepatitis (not recorded which). Sequences were obtained from peripheral blood. This chain uses TRBV20-1 with TRBJ1-5. The CDR3 loop is CSASGENQPQHF.